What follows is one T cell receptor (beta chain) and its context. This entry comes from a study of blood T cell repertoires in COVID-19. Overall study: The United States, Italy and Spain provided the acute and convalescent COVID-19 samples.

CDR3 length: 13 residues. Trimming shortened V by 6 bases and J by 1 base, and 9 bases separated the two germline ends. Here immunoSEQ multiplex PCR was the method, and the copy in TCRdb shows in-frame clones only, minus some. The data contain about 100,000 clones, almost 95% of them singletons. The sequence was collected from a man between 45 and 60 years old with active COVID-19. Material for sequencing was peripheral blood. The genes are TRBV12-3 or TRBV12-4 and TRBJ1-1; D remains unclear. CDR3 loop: CASRPTGNTEAFF. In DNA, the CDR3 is TGTGCCAGCAGACCGACGGGGAACACTGAAGCTTTCTTT.